Reported below is one T cell receptor (beta chain). This sample is drawn from a study of memory CD4+ T cells and cytomegalovirus serostatus. The CDR3 length is 16 residues. V lost 4 bases and J 3 bases, leaving 18 bases between the germline ends. Germline V gene lookup returns CDR1 SEHNR and CDR2 FQNEAQ (reference sequence). Measured with immunoSEQ multiplex PCR; TCRdb has only the in-frame clones, and not every one. Altogether about 42,000 clones are present, 65% to 85% being singletons, with the ten largest covering 0.55%. The sort gate was single viable CD3+CD4+CD8-CD45RO+ cells for memory CD4+ T cells.

The sequenced sample consisted of memory CD4+ T cells from blood. The chain carries TRBV7-9 and TRBJ1-1; a weak D match, TRBD1 (6 bases). The TCR sequence derives from an adult in good health and CMV-seronegative. In DNA, the CDR3 is TGTGCCAGCAGCTCCCCCCGGGGGGGCCGGGACACTGAAGCTTTCTTT. This encodes CASSSPRGGRDTEAFF.